Sequencing of this TCR beta chain was carried out in a study of PD-1 blockade in classical Hodgkin lymphoma (TCRdb year 2020). About the investigation overall: Nivolumab dosing was 3 mg/kg intravenously every 2 weeks, continuing until either disease progression or unacceptable toxicity. The study used TCR beta sequencing and CyTOF to define a peripheral blood immune signature of response to PD-1 blockade in classical Hodgkin lymphoma.

The sample's time point label, decoded: cycle 2 day 1 (C2D1) of nivolumab. Every trial patient had relapsed after autologous stem cell transplantation, and cohorts A, B and C differed in prior brentuximab vedotin exposure. The trial cohort comprised some 60 patients with relapsed/refractory classical Hodgkin lymphoma whose best overall responses were complete response, partial response or progressive disease. In the multi-cohort phase II CheckMate 205 trial, trial patients received single-agent nivolumab. Best overall response was determined by an independent review committee according to the 2007 International Working Group response criteria. PBMCs from the trial were collected at three points: immediately before nivolumab initiation (C1D1), and during therapy at cycle 2 day 1 and cycle 4 day 1. After peripheral blood was drawn into 8 mL Vacutainer Cell Preparation Tubes, PBMCs were isolated by centrifugation and then cryopreserved.

The Qiagen DNeasy kit was used to extract genomic DNA from unsorted PBMCs and from the negatively selected CD4+ and CD8+ fractions. TCR beta CDR3 regions were amplified by immunoSEQ multiplex PCR using primers annealing to V and J segments. Amplification bias was minimized using a synthetic immune receptor repertoire, and residual bias was removed computationally after sequencing. Regarding the original processing steps: Custom Python scripts were used to quantify repertoire diversity as the Shannon entropy index. Unsorted, CD4+ and CD8+ repertoires were analyzed separately, except for combined analyses in which CD4+ and CD8+ sequences were merged in silico. Clonal expansion was defined as at least a 2-fold frequency increase after treatment relative to C1D1, with a pseudocount of 0.5 for undetected baseline clones. Singleton clones were defined as clones with 0 or 1 copy at C1D1, and non-singleton clones were defined as clones with 2 or more copies. Clones expanded in unsorted samples were annotated as CD4+, CD8+ or unknown by matching protein sequences in sorted samples from the same patient. Wilcoxon tests on paired samples were used to test changes in diversity from C1D1 to C4D1. Sourced from immuneACCESS, this table was stored by TCRdb with only in-frame sequences that have V and J called. A share of the clones is absent; for the studies checked, an unresolved V gene accounts for under half, and the remainder has no known explanation. V and J calls plus clone size are reproduced from that table; the DNA served to infer D and trimming. The sample table lists 30,000 to 40,000 clones, less than 85% of them with a count of one. Under 20% of the sample belongs to the ten largest clones.

The paper's findings and limits, for the study overall: Newly diagnosed patients were reported to have lower baseline TCR diversity than healthy donors, and relapsed/refractory patients were reported to have lower baseline TCR diversity still. By C4D1, a significant rise was seen in CD4+ TCR diversity but not in CD8+ TCR diversity (p=0.0027 vs p=0.16), and the rise was most apparent among complete responders (p=0.02). Trial patients with a complete response had baseline diversity similar to that of newly diagnosed patients, while partial responders and progressors had significantly lower diversity. The study was limited to a single clinical trial cohort, and causes of repertoire differences, possibly disease activity or prior therapy, remained undefined. Diversity was lower in patients who began nivolumab less than 1 year after ASCT, so these patients were left out of later analyses to avoid confounding by immune reconstitution.

With respect to this clone: Its antigen specificity is not known. Per-base quality was not reported, and no clone a single base away is much larger than it.

V and J are truncated by 4 bases and 2 bases respectively, leaving an intervening sequence of 13 bases. CDR1 and CDR2 were assigned from the germline V gene as MNHNS and SASEGT. The CDR3, cysteine through phenylalanine, is 15 amino acids long. Only the CDR3 portion is preserved as DNA: 45 bases, with reading frame beginning at the first base. The TCR comes from a human donor with classical Hodgkin lymphoma. The rearrangement combines TRBV6-1 with TRBJ2-3, with the D gene not confidently named. The sample here was peripheral blood mononuclear cells (PBMCs), taken before the second cycle of nivolumab. Here the CDR3 is given as CASSVYSQDTDTQYF. The DNA sequence reads TGTGCCAGCAGTGTGTACAGCCAAGACACAGATACGCAGTATTTT.